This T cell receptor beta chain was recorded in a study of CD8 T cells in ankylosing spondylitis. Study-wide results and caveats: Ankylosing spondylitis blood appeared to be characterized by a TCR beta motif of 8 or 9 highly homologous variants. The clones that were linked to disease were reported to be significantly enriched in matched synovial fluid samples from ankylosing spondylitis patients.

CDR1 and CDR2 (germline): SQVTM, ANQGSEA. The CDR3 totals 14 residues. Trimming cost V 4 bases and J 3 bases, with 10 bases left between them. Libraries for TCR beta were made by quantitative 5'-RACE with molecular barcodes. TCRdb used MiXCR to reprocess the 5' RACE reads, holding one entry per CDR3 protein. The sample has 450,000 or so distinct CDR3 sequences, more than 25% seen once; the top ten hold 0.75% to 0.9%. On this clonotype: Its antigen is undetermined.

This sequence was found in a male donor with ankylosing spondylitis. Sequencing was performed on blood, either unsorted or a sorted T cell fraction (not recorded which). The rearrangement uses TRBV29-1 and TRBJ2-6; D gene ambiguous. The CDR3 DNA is TGCAGCGTTGCTGGTCTGCGTGGGGCCAACGTCCTGACTTTC. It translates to CSVAGLRGANVLTF.